The 15 T cell receptor beta chains given below trace back to one sample, sequenced in a study of monozygotic twins with inflammatory bowel disease. From its re-call of the 5' RACE reads, TCRdb lists each CDR3 protein once, without DNA. This sample's clone table lists approximately 400,000 distinct CDR3 sequences. The sequenced sample consisted of blood. These receptors all stem from a human donor with ulcerative colitis or Crohn's disease, or a healthy co-twin of an affected twin (not recorded which).

This chain joins TRBV5-1 and TRBJ2-3; no DNA is available, so the TRBD1 call from TCRdb remains unchecked. This CDR3 is 15 amino acids long. The germline CDR1 and CDR2 sequences are SGHRS and YFSETQ. The CDR3 protein is CASSLARDSTDTQYF.

V usage is TRBV4-3 and J usage is TRBJ2-1; the D gene TCRdb calls, TRBD1, cannot be checked with no DNA. The germline gives CDR1 LGHNA, CDR2 YSLEER. CDR3 length equals 19 residues. The CDR3 here is CASSQDRGGPGWKNNEQFF.

The rearrangement uses TRBV4-3 and TRBJ2-2; with no DNA, the TCRdb D assignment of TRBD2 cannot be verified. Germline CDR1 and CDR2: LGHNA and YSLEER. The CDR3 runs 16 residues. The CDR3 sequence: CASSQVSGSFAGELFF.

V and J are TRBV11-2 and TRBJ1-2. This CDR3 spans 14 amino acids. CDR1 and CDR2 (germline): SGHAT, FQNNGV. CDR3 in amino acids: CASSRSRILNGYTF. Variable domain in full (rest from reference TRBV11-2 and TRBJ1-2): EAGVAQSPRYKIIEKRQSVAFWCNPISGHATLYWYQQILGQGPKLLIQFQNNGVVDDSQLPKDRFSAERLKGVDSTLKIQPAKLEDSAVYLCASSRSRILNGYTFGSGTRLTVV.

The CDR3 loop is CASSRTGARTLGETQYF. The chain combines TRBV14 with TRBJ2-5; TCRdb outputs TRBD1, but without DNA this stays unchecked. The CDR3 is 17 amino acids. Germline assignment: CDR1 SGHDN and CDR2 FVKESK.

This chain uses TRBV6-1 with TRBJ2-1. Germline CDR1 reads MNHNS; CDR2 reads SASEGT. There are 15 residues in the CDR3. The CDR3 sequence is CASTRAGVSYNEQFF.

V usage is TRBV18 and J usage is TRBJ2-1; without DNA, the TCRdb call of TRBD2 cannot be checked. The CDR3 is 13 amino acids. Germline loops: CDR1 KGHSH, CDR2 LQKENI. The CDR3 sequence is CASSPREADEQFF.

The chain joins TRBV5-1 to TRBJ2-1; absent DNA, TCRdb's TRBD2 call cannot be checked. CDR1 is SGHRS and CDR2 is YFSETQ in the germline V gene. The CDR3 spans 16 residues. The CDR3 loop reads CASSFSSGSSYNEQFF.

The chain has TRBV19 and TRBJ1-4. The CDR3 covers 16 residues. Germline CDR1 reads LNHDA; CDR2 reads SQIVND (reference sequence). This CDR3 reads CASSMDVSRFGEKLFF.

The chain links TRBV5-1 to TRBJ1-1; no DNA is available, so the TRBD1 call from TCRdb remains unchecked. Per germline, CDR1 SGHRS and CDR2 YFSETQ. The CDR3 consists of 15 residues. CDR3 sequence: CASSLGGIGTGGAFF.

The chain links TRBV5-4 to TRBJ2-5; TCRdb selects TRBD2, and the lack of DNA leaves this call unchecked. The CDR3 extends over 14 amino acids. Looked up from germline, CDR1 is SGHNT and CDR2 is YYREEE (reference sequence). The CDR3 loop is CASSSTNSGETQYF.

The genes are TRBV27 and TRBJ1-1. Germline CDR1 reads MNHEY; CDR2 reads SMNVEV (reference sequence). CDR3 size: 13 residues. The CDR3 reads CASSHTWDTEAFF.

The rearrangement joins TRBV4-3 to TRBJ2-5; there is no DNA to check the TCRdb D call of TRBD1. In germline, CDR1 is LGHNA, CDR2 YSLEER. The length of the CDR3 is 15 residues. This CDR3 reads CASSQLRGVKETQYF.

The V and J genes are TRBV7-2 and TRBJ2-7; TCRdb reports TRBD2, a call that lacks DNA to check it against. The CDR3 loop spans 15 amino acids. Germline CDR1 and CDR2: SGHTA and FQGNSA. This chain's CDR3 is CASSFDSGRMREQYF.

The chain recombines TRBV6-2 or TRBV6-3 with TRBJ1-5. This CDR3 region has 16 residues. Germline V CDR1 and CDR2: MNHEY, SVGEGT. CDR3 residues: CASSYSKAGYNQPQHF.